This T cell receptor (beta chain) stems from a study of blood T cell repertoires in COVID-19. The ends were cut back, 1 base at V and 7 bases at J, with 20 bases in the middle. The CDR3 has 17 residues. Germline CDR1 SGHDN, CDR2 FVKESK. Profiling relied on immunoSEQ multiplex PCR, and the TCRdb table lists in-frame clones only, not all of them. Altogether about 230,000 clones are present, approximately 84% being singletons, with the ten largest covering 11%. This clonotype was obtained from a man aged 45-65 years with COVID-19, enrolled during active disease. The chain uses TRBV14 and TRBJ2-1; the D gene is possibly TRBD1 (5 bases). Sequenced: peripheral blood. As DNA, the CDR3 is TGTGCCAGCAGCCAAGGATGGTGGTGGGGCGGTTCGAATGAGCAGTTCTTC. Its translation: CASSQGWWWGGSNEQFF.